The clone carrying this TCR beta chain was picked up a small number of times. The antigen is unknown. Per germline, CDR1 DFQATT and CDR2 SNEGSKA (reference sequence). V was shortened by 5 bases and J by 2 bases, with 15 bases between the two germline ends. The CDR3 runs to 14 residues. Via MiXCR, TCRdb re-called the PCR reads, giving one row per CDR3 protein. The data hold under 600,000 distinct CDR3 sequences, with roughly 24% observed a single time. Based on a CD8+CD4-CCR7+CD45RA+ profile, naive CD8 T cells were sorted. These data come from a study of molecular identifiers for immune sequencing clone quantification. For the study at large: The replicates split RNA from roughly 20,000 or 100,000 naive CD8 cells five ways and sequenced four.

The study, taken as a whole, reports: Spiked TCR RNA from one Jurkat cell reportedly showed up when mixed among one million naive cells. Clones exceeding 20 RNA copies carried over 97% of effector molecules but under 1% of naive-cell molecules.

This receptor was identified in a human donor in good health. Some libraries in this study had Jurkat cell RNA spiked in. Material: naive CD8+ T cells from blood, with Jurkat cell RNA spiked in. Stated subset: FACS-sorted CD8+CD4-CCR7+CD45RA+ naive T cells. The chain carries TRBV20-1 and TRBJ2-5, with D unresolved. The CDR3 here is CSARSSDVQETQYF. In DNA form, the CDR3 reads TGCAGTGCTCGGTCTAGTGATGTACAAGAGACCCAGTACTTC.